This T cell receptor (beta chain) was sequenced during a study of T-cell memory formation after mild COVID-19. Study-level information: TCR clustering was largely donor specific.

TCRdb reanalysed the 5' RACE reads using MiXCR and keeps one entry per CDR3 protein. The sample contains 50,000 or so distinct CDR3 sequences, about 27% of which appear only once. This clonotype was seen a handful of times. This sequence was found in a young man who had mild COVID-19 (a few samples of this study predate the infection). Cell type and time point are not known. Sequencing input: PBMCs or a T cell subset sorted from them (not recorded which).

The CDR3 region has the DNA TGTGCCAGCAGCCCCCGGGACGGGAGCTCCTACGAGCAGTACTTC. Protein sequence: CASSPRDGSSYEQYF. The rearrangement uses TRBV4-2 and TRBJ2-7; possible D gene TRBD2, 6 bases. V was cut by 4 bases and J by 0 bases, with 13 bases left in between. From germline, CDR1 is LGHNA and CDR2 YNFKEQ. The CDR3 extends over 15 amino acids.